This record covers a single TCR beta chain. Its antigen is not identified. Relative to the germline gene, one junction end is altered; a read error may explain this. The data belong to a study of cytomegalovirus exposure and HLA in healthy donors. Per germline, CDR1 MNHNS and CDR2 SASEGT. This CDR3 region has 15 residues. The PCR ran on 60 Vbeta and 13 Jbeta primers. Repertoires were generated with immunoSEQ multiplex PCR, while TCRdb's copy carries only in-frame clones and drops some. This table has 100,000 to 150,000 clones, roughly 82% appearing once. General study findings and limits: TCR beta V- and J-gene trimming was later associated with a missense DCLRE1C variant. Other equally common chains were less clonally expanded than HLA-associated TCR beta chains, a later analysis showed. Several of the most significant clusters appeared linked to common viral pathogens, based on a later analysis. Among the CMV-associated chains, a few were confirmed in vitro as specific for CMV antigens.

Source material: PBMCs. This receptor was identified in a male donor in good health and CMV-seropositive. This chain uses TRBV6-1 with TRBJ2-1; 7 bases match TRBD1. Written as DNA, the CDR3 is TGTGCCAGCAGTGAAGCCGGGACAGATTACAATGAGCAGCTCTTC. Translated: CASSEAGTDYNEQLF.